Each of the 15 T cell receptor beta chains below was sequenced from the same sample in a study of blood T cell repertoires in COVID-19. The table came from immunoSEQ multiplex PCR; TCRdb's copy has only in-frame clones and leaves some out. The sample carries about 280,000 clones, 83% recorded once. Sequencing input: peripheral blood. Receptors originate from a woman aged 45-59 years who had recovered from COVID-19.

J is TRBJ2-2 and V is TRBV13; no clear D gene. This CDR3 is built from 14 residues. Trimming stripped 5 bases from V and 6 bases from J, with 13 bases between. Germline CDR1 PRHDT, CDR2 FYEKMQ (reference sequence). This chain's CDR3 is CASSLRESAGELFF. The CDR3 region has the DNA TGTGCCAGCAGCCTTCGAGAGAGCGCCGGGGAGCTGTTTTTT. The complete variable domain, with remaining parts taken from reference TRBV13 and TRBJ2-2, reads AAGVIQSPRHLIKEKRETATLKCYPIPRHDTVYWYQQGPGQDPQFLISFYEKMQSDKGSIPDRFSAQQFSDYHSELNMSSLELGDSALYFCASSLRESAGELFFGEGSRLTVL.

The V gene is TRBV7-8, the J gene TRBJ2-2; D is unclear. CDR1 SGHVS and CDR2 FQNEAQ come from the germline V gene. The CDR3 is 16 amino acids. V dropped 6 bases and J dropped 4 bases, with 18 bases sitting between them. CDR3 coding DNA: TGTGCCAGCAGAGAAGGAGAAATAACGGGCACCGGGGAGCTGTTTTTT. The encoded protein is CASREGEITGTGELFF.

This clone occurred a few times. The chain has TRBV28 and TRBJ1-3; D is uncertain. With 1 base removed from V and 4 bases from J, the gap between germline ends came to 11 bases. The CDR3 consists of 15 residues. Germline values: CDR1 MDHEN, CDR2 SYDVKM. For the CDR3, the DNA is TGTGCCAGCAGTTTATTCTCGTTCTCGGGAAACACCATATATTTT. Translation gives CASSLFSFSGNTIYF.

The V gene is TRBV14, the J gene TRBJ2-1, with D perhaps TRBD2 (6 bases). Between the trimmed V and J ends, which lost 1 base and 10 bases, there was a span of 14 bases. Germline CDR1 is SGHDN and CDR2 is FVKESK. This CDR3 has 14 amino acids. CDR3 sequence reads: CASSQVGGALEQFF. As DNA, the CDR3 is TGTGCCAGCAGCCAAGTTGGCGGGGCCCTGGAGCAGTTCTTC.

This rearrangement joins TRBV7-6 to TRBJ2-2; the D gene is possibly TRBD1 (5 bases). V was clipped by 3 bases and J by 3 bases, with 8 bases between them. The CDR3 spans 14 residues. Germline lookup yields CDR1 SGHVS and CDR2 FNYEAQ. The CDR3 loop reads CASSFAGHTGELFF. The CDR3 DNA reads TGTGCCAGCAGCTTTGCAGGGCACACCGGGGAGCTGTTTTTT.

The gene calls are TRBV28 and TRBJ1-1; 10 bases match TRBD1. Germline V gene sequence: CDR1 MDHEN, CDR2 SYDVKM. V dropped 2 bases and J dropped 10; count of bases not matched to a gene: 10. There are 15 residues in the CDR3. The CDR3 sequence: CASSLPLDRGQAAFF. The CDR3 DNA is TGTGCCAGCAGTTTACCCTTAGACAGGGGGCAGGCAGCTTTCTTT.

The chain is built from TRBV5-1 and TRBJ1-4; TRBD1 might be the D (5 bases). The germline V gene encodes CDR1 SGHRS and CDR2 YFSETQ. This CDR3 spans 16 amino acids. Trimming left V 0 bases short and J 5 bases short, with 14 bases between. In nucleotides, the CDR3 is TGCGCCAGCAGCTTGGCTCCAGACAGACTGAATGAAAAACTGTTTTTT. Encoded protein: CASSLAPDRLNEKLFF.

V and J are TRBV24-1 and TRBJ2-3; D remains ambiguous. Germline CDR1 reads KGHDR; CDR2 reads SFDVKD. V was pared by 4 bases and J by 3 bases, with 7 bases between. The CDR3 is 13 amino acids. CDR3 in amino acids: CATSDPVTDTQYF. The CDR3 region has the DNA TGTGCCACCAGTGACCCAGTGACAGATACGCAGTATTTT.

This clone appeared a few times. The chain recombines TRBV7-9 with TRBJ2-7; TRBD1 aligns across 10 bases. Unmatched junction bases numbered 10, after V lost 5 bases and J lost 3 bases. Germline CDR1 SEHNR, CDR2 FQNEAQ (reference sequence). This CDR3 is 16 amino acids long. CDR3 in DNA: TGTGCCAGCAGCGCCGATCCCGGGACAGGGGACTACGAGCAGTACTTC. Its protein is CASSADPGTGDYEQYF.

The chain couples TRBV6-5 to TRBJ1-2; D possibly corresponds to TRBD1 (5 bases). The ends were cut back, 2 bases at V and 4 bases at J, with 11 bases in the middle. In germline, CDR1 is MNHEY, CDR2 SVGAGI. The CDR3 totals 14 residues. The CDR3 DNA follows: TGTGCCAGCAGTTACGGGGGGGAGAGCTATGGCTACACCTTC. This codes for CASSYGGESYGYTF.

The chain employs TRBV5-5 and TRBJ1-4; tentatively, D is TRBD1 (5 bases). This CDR3 comprises 16 residues. Germline V gives CDR1 SGHKS, CDR2 YYEKEE (reference sequence). V was cut by 4 bases and J by 4 bases, with 17 bases left in between. The CDR3 protein is CASSQIMTGVNEKLFF. DNA of the CDR3: TGTGCCAGCAGCCAGATAATGACGGGGGTTAATGAAAAACTGTTTTTT.

The rearrangement links TRBV11-2 to TRBJ2-3; D possibly corresponds to TRBD2 (7 bases). The CDR3 length is 16 residues. The ends were cut back, 2 bases at V and 4 bases at J, with 16 bases in the middle. Per the germline V gene, CDR1 is SGHAT and CDR2 is FQNNGV. The CDR3 DNA follows: TGTGCCAGCAGCTTATGGGGGGAGGGGGAGGCAGATACGCAGTATTTT. This codes for CASSLWGEGEADTQYF.

The chain combines TRBV28 with TRBJ2-7; 12 nucleotides agree with TRBD1. Germline V gene sequence: CDR1 MDHEN, CDR2 SYDVKM. The CDR3 has 14 amino acids. J gave up 6 bases and V 8 bases, and 8 bases lay outside the gene matches. CDR3 coding DNA: TGTGCCAGCGTCCCGGGACAGGGGGCTGGCGAGCAGTACTTC. This codes for CASVPGQGAGEQYF.

This clone was detected many times. The CDR3, as DNA: TGTGCCAGCACTAGGACAGGGAACACTGAAGCTTTCTTT. It is translated as CASTRTGNTEAFF. The chain has TRBV6-5 and TRBJ1-1; 7 nucleotides line up with TRBD1. CDR1 and CDR2 (germline): MNHEY, SVGAGI. V lost 7 bases to trimming and J lost 1 base; unmatched junction nucleotides: 3. The CDR3 has 13 amino acids.

This chain uses TRBV6-5 with TRBJ1-1; 10 bases are shared with TRBD1. The CDR3 runs to 14 residues. CDR1 and CDR2 (germline): MNHEY, SVGAGI. With V trimmed by 6 bases and J by 3 bases, 4 bases remained unmatched. The CDR3 reads CASSADRGDTEAFF. CDR3 DNA sequence: TGTGCCAGCAGCGCGGACAGGGGGGACACTGAAGCTTTCTTT.